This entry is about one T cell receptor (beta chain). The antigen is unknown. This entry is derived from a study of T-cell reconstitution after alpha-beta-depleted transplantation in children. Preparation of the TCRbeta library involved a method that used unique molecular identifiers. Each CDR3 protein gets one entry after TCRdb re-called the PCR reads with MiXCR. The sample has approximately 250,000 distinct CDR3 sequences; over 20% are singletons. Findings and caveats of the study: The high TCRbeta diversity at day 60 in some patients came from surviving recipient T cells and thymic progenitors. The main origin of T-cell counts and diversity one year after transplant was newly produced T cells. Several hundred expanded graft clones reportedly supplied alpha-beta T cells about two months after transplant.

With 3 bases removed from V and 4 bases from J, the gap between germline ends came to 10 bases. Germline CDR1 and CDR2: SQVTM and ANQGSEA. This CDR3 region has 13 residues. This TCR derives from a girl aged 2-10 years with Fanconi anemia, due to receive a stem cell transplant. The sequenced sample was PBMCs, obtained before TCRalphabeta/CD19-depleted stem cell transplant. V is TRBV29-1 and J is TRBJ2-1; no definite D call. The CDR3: CSVESQRYNEQFF. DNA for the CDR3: TGCAGCGTTGAGTCCCAGAGGTACAATGAGCAGTTCTTC.